The clone carrying this T cell receptor (beta chain) was counted a few times. Here immunoSEQ multiplex PCR was the method, and the copy in TCRdb shows in-frame clones only, minus some. The sample shows around 100,000 clones, under 80% of them seen only once. The data were taken from a study of shared clonotypes between healthy human individuals. V was clipped by 5 bases and J by 3 bases; unmatched bases: 5. This CDR3 spans 14 amino acids. Germline CDR1 is SEHNR and CDR2 is FQNEAQ (reference sequence). The source is a man aged 30-40 years in good health. The gene calls are TRBV7-9 and TRBJ2-7; 9 nucleotides align to TRBD2. The sequencing sample was made of memory CD8+ T cells sorted from blood. Stated subset: CD45RO+ cells pooled with CCR7-negative TemRA cells. CDR3 residues: CASSVTSGIYEQYF. The DNA for the CDR3 is TGTGCCAGCAGCGTGACTAGCGGAATCTACGAGCAGTACTTC. Using reference TRBV7-9 and TRBJ2-7 for the parts outside the CDR3, the full variable domain is DTGVSQNPRHKITKRGQNVTFRCDPISEHNRLYWYRQTLGQGPEFLTYFQNEAQLEKSRLLSDRFSAERPKGSFSTLEIQRTEQGDSAMYLCASSVTSGIYEQYFGPGTRLTVT.